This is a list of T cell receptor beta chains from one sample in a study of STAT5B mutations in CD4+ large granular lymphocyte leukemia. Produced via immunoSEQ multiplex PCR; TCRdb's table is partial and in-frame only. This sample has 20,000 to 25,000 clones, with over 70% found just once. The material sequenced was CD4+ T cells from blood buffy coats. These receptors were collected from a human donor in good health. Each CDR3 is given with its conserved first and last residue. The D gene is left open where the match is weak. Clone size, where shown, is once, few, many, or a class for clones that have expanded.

CDR3nt: TGTGCCAGCAGCCGGGACAGGCGGGGCACTAATGAAAAACTGTTTTTT
CDR3aa: CASSRDRRGTNEKLFF
v_gene: TRBV7-6
abundance: -
d_gene: TRBD1
j_gene: TRBJ1-4

CDR3nt: TGTGCCAGCAGAGCACCGGGGGCGGGTGAGCAGTTCTTC
CDR3aa: CASRAPGAGEQFF
v_gene: TRBV6-1
abundance: -
d_gene: -
j_gene: TRBJ2-1

CDR3nt: TGTGCCAGCAGCCACAGGGGAGCTAACTATGGCTACACCTTC
CDR3aa: CASSHRGANYGYTF
v_gene: TRBV27
abundance: -
d_gene: TRBD1
j_gene: TRBJ1-2

CDR3nt: TGTGCCAGCAGGTCACAGGGTACGAACACTGAAGCTTTCTTT
CDR3aa: CASRSQGTNTEAFF
v_gene: TRBV28
abundance: few
d_gene: -
j_gene: TRBJ1-1

CDR3nt: TGTGCCAGCAGGGCTCCACAGGGGGCCTGGGGCTATGGCTACACCTTC
CDR3aa: CASRAPQGAWGYGYTF
v_gene: TRBV28
abundance: -
d_gene: TRBD1
j_gene: TRBJ1-2

CDR3nt: TGTGCCAGTAGTAAAGGTTATAATTCACCCCTCCACTTT
CDR3aa: CASSKGYNSPLHF
v_gene: TRBV19
abundance: -
d_gene: -
j_gene: TRBJ1-6

CDR3nt: TGTGCCAGCACTTTAAATAGCGGGGGTACCTACGAGCAGTACTTC
CDR3aa: CASTLNSGGTYEQYF
v_gene: TRBV6-5
abundance: -
d_gene: TRBD2
j_gene: TRBJ2-7

CDR3nt: TGTGCCAGCAGTTACGCAACAGGGGGCCCTGGAAACACCATATATTTT
CDR3aa: CASSYATGGPGNTIYF
v_gene: TRBV6-6
abundance: -
d_gene: TRBD1
j_gene: TRBJ1-3

CDR3nt: TGTGCCAGCAGTACTAGGACAGGGGTTACCTACGAGCAGTACTTC
CDR3aa: CASSTRTGVTYEQYF
v_gene: TRBV6-6
abundance: -
d_gene: TRBD1
j_gene: TRBJ2-7

CDR3nt: TGTGCCAGCTCACCGTGGCGGGAGACCGGTGAGCAGTTCTTC
CDR3aa: CASSPWRETGEQFF
v_gene: TRBV18
abundance: -
d_gene: TRBD2
j_gene: TRBJ2-1

CDR3nt: TGTGCCAGCAGTTTATCCGGGAGGGCCGCCGAGCAGTACTTC
CDR3aa: CASSLSGRAAEQYF
v_gene: TRBV28
abundance: -
d_gene: TRBD2
j_gene: TRBJ2-7

CDR3nt: TGTGCCAGCAGCTTATCGACAGGAGGGGAGACCCAGTACTTC
CDR3aa: CASSLSTGGETQYF
v_gene: TRBV7-8
abundance: few
d_gene: -
j_gene: TRBJ2-5

CDR3nt: TGTGCCAGCACCCCGGCGGGGGGCGGCGGGTACGAGCAGTACTTC
CDR3aa: CASTPAGGGGYEQYF
v_gene: TRBV5-6
abundance: -
d_gene: TRBD2
j_gene: TRBJ2-7

CDR3nt: TGTGCCAGCAGCTTAGGGGGGTTCAACGGCTACACCTTC
CDR3aa: CASSLGGFNGYTF
v_gene: TRBV11-3
abundance: -
d_gene: -
j_gene: TRBJ1-2

CDR3nt: TGTGCCAGTAGTATCCCGTCGACAGGGATGGGGGAGACCCAGTACTTC
CDR3aa: CASSIPSTGMGETQYF
v_gene: TRBV19
abundance: few
d_gene: TRBD1
j_gene: TRBJ2-5

CDR3nt: TGTGCCTCAAGGAGGACAGGCTCCTACAATGAGCAGTTCTTC
CDR3aa: CASRRTGSYNEQFF
v_gene: TRBV28
abundance: -
d_gene: TRBD1
j_gene: TRBJ2-1

CDR3nt: TGTGCCATCAGTGAGGTTAGCGGGAAAAAGTTCTTC
CDR3aa: CAISEVSGKKFF
v_gene: TRBV10-3
abundance: -
d_gene: TRBD2
j_gene: TRBJ2-1

CDR3nt: TGTGCCAGCAGTGTGGAGGGGCGAACCCAGTACTTC
CDR3aa: CASSVEGRTQYF
v_gene: TRBV2
abundance: -
d_gene: -
j_gene: TRBJ2-5

CDR3nt: TGTGCCAGCAGTTCTGGGACATACGGAGATACGCAGTATTTT
CDR3aa: CASSSGTYGDTQYF
v_gene: TRBV28
abundance: -
d_gene: -
j_gene: TRBJ2-3

CDR3nt: TGCGCCAGCAGCTTGGAGGGAGGCTTGAGACACGAGCAGTACTTC
CDR3aa: CASSLEGGLRHEQYF
v_gene: TRBV5-1
abundance: -
d_gene: -
j_gene: TRBJ2-7

CDR3nt: TGTGCCAGCAGTCTTAAAAACTACGAGCAGTACTTC
CDR3aa: CASSLKNYEQYF
v_gene: TRBV7-6
abundance: -
d_gene: -
j_gene: TRBJ2-7

CDR3nt: TGTGCCAGCAGTTCCCGGGAGCAGTTCTTC
CDR3aa: CASSSREQFF
v_gene: TRBV28
abundance: -
d_gene: -
j_gene: TRBJ2-1

CDR3nt: TGTGCCACCAGCAGAGATCTCACTTACAATGAGCAGTTCTTC
CDR3aa: CATSRDLTYNEQFF
v_gene: TRBV15
abundance: -
d_gene: -
j_gene: TRBJ2-1

CDR3nt: TGTGCCAGCAGTGGGGGGGGGCGTCACTATGGCTACACCTTC
CDR3aa: CASSGGGRHYGYTF
v_gene: TRBV25-1
abundance: -
d_gene: -
j_gene: TRBJ1-2

CDR3nt: TGTGCCAGCAGCTCGTATGACACAGATACGCAGTATTTT
CDR3aa: CASSSYDTDTQYF
v_gene: TRBV5-4
abundance: -
d_gene: -
j_gene: TRBJ2-3

CDR3nt: TGTGCCAGCAGTTTTGTCAGCGGTCGACCGAGCTCCTACAATGAGCAGTTCTTC
CDR3aa: CASSFVSGRPSSYNEQFF
v_gene: TRBV28
abundance: once
d_gene: -
j_gene: TRBJ2-1

CDR3nt: TGTGCCAGCAGCTTAGAGGGGGGATTGGGGATGAAGCAGTTCTTC
CDR3aa: CASSLEGGLGMKQFF
v_gene: TRBV7-9
abundance: -
d_gene: -
j_gene: TRBJ2-1

CDR3nt: TGTGCCATCAGTGATTACGGCGGGAGCTCCTACGAGCAGTACTTC
CDR3aa: CAISDYGGSSYEQYF
v_gene: TRBV10-3
abundance: -
d_gene: TRBD2
j_gene: TRBJ2-7

CDR3nt: TGTGCCTGGAGTGGACGATTCCTTAGCTACACCTTC
CDR3aa: CAWSGRFLSYTF
v_gene: TRBV30
abundance: -
d_gene: -
j_gene: TRBJ1-2

CDR3nt: TGTGCCAGCAGCTTAGATCAAATTGGGAACACCATATATTTT
CDR3aa: CASSLDQIGNTIYF
v_gene: TRBV11-2
abundance: -
d_gene: -
j_gene: TRBJ1-3

CDR3nt: TGTGCCAGCTCACCTCTGGGGACAGGGACGTTCGGAGGGCCTGGAAACACCATATATTTT
CDR3aa: CASSPLGTGTFGGPGNTIYF
v_gene: TRBV18
abundance: once
d_gene: TRBD1
j_gene: TRBJ1-3

CDR3nt: TGTGCCAGCGGGGGGGATAGCGGGAAGAGGACGAACACCGGGGAGCTGTTTTTT
CDR3aa: CASGGDSGKRTNTGELFF
v_gene: TRBV28
abundance: -
d_gene: TRBD2
j_gene: TRBJ2-2